The 30 T cell receptor beta chains given below trace back to one sample, sequenced in a study of blood T cell repertoires in COVID-19. TCRdb's table, derived via immunoSEQ multiplex PCR, lists solely in-frame clones and lacks some. Of approximately 200,000 clones listed, roughly 88% are singletons. What was sequenced was PBMCs or T cells enriched from blood (not recorded which). These TCRs come from a woman aged 30 to 39 who had recovered from COVID-19.

This chain links TRBV5-1 with TRBJ2-3; 9 nucleotides agree with TRBD1. Germline CDR1 reads SGHRS; CDR2 reads YFSETQ. The CDR3 is made up of 16 amino acids. Trimming removed 4 bases from V and 1 base from J; junction bases left unmatched: 7. CDR3 nucleotide sequence: TGCGCCAGCAGCGCTGGACAGGGGAGGGGCACAGATACGCAGTATTTT. This encodes CASSAGQGRGTDTQYF.

This chain links TRBV5-6 with TRBJ2-1; the match to TRBD1 covers 7 bases. Germline CDR1 and CDR2: SGHDT and YYEEEE. The CDR3 has 14 amino acids. The V segment lost 0 bases and the J segment 3 bases; nucleotides outside the gene matches: 0. CDR3 region: CASSLDRGYNEQFF. The CDR3 DNA follows: TGTGCCAGCAGCTTGGACAGGGGCTACAATGAGCAGTTCTTC.

This chain links TRBV2 with TRBJ2-2; tentatively, D is TRBD2 (6 bases). V was pared by 6 bases and J by 2 bases, with 16 bases between. From germline, CDR1 is SNHLY and CDR2 FYNNEI. CDR3 size: 16 residues. The CDR3 DNA reads TGTGCCAGCAGGCAATTCGGGGGATTTAACACCGGGGAGCTGTTTTTT. It codes for CASRQFGGFNTGELFF.

Written as DNA, the CDR3 is TGCGCCAGCAGGGTGGGCGCTGAAGCTTTCTTT. Translated: CASRVGAEAFF. The V gene is TRBV5-1, the J gene TRBJ1-1; no definite D call. CDR3 length equals 11 residues. Germline CDR1 is SGHRS and CDR2 is YFSETQ. Between the trimmed V and J ends, which lost 5 bases and 6 bases, there was a span of 8 bases.

In DNA form, the CDR3 reads TGTGCCAGCAGTCAATCGGTCGGTGAGACTAGCGGGAGTTATTACGAGCAGTACTTC. Its translation is CASSQSVGETSGSYYEQYF. V and J are TRBV2 and TRBJ2-7; 12 positions match TRBD2. The CDR3 length is 19 residues. CDR1 SNHLY and CDR2 FYNNEI come from the germline V gene. J lost 4 bases, V lost 5 bases, and 18 bases had no gene match. Variable domain in full (rest from reference TRBV2 and TRBJ2-7): EPEVTQTPSHQVTQMGQEVILRCVPISNHLYFYWYRQILGQKVEFLVSFYNNEISEKSEIFDDQFSVERPDGSNFTLKIRSTKLEDSAMYFCASSQSVGETSGSYYEQYFGPGTRLTVT.

V usage is TRBV3-1 (or the pseudogene TRBV3-2) and J usage is TRBJ2-1; no definite D call. Germline V gives CDR1 LGHDT, CDR2 YNNKEL (reference sequence). Trimming pared 0 bases from V and 0 bases from J, leaving 6 bases between. CDR3 length: 15 amino acids. This CDR3 is CASSQESSSYNEQFF. CDR3 nucleotide sequence: TGTGCCAGCAGCCAAGAGAGTAGCTCCTACAATGAGCAGTTCTTC.

The CDR3 sequence: CASRQTGEAFF. The CDR3 DNA reads as TGTGCCAGCAGACAGACAGGAGAAGCTTTCTTT. The rearrangement links TRBV27 to TRBJ1-1; perhaps TRBD1 as D (6 bases). The germline V gene encodes CDR1 MNHEY and CDR2 SMNVEV (reference sequence). The CDR3 length is 11 residues. V lost 6 bases and J lost 8, with 10 bases in between.

The V gene is TRBV5-3, the J gene TRBJ2-3, with D possibly matching TRBD1 (6 bases). TRBV5-3 is annotated as an ORF whose role is uncertain. Trimming shortened V by 4 bases and J by 0 bases, and 21 bases separated the two germline ends. The CDR3 consists of 18 residues. CDR3 DNA sequence: TGTGCCAGAAGCCGAAGAACCGGGACACACCACAGCACAGATACGCAGTATTTT. Amino acid sequence: CARSRRTGTHHSTDTQYF.

V gene TRBV3-1 (or the pseudogene TRBV3-2) combines with J gene TRBJ2-1; TRBD1 is a possible D gene (5 bases). Germline V gene lookup returns CDR1 LGHDT and CDR2 YNNKEL (reference sequence). Trimming shortened V by 4 bases and J by 0 bases, and 13 bases separated the two germline ends. The CDR3 length is 16 residues. CDR3 sequence reads: CASSPAGPYSYNEQFF. The DNA for the CDR3 is TGTGCCAGCAGCCCGGCAGGGCCATACTCCTACAATGAGCAGTTCTTC.

With regard to this clone: At one boundary the junction diverges from the germline segment, which might be a read error. The rearrangement links TRBV29-1 to TRBJ2-7, with TRBD2 as a possible D gene (6 bases). The CDR3 length is 12 residues. CDR1 and CDR2 from the germline V gene are SQVTM and ANQGSEA. CDR3 nucleotides: TGCAGCGTTGAGGGCAGCGGGTTGGGGAAATTCTTC. Its protein product is CSVEGSGLGKFF.

The chain combines TRBV30 with TRBJ2-2, with TRBD1 matching 7 bases. Germline values: CDR1 GTSNPN, CDR2 SVGIG (reference sequence). This CDR3 spans 16 amino acids. The junction had 11 bases not matched to a gene; V was cut back by 4 bases and J by 3 bases. The CDR3 DNA follows: TGTGCCTGGATAAGAGAAGGACAGGAGTACACCGGGGAGCTGTTTTTT. It encodes CAWIREGQEYTGELFF.

The chain uses TRBV6-6 and TRBJ2-3, with TRBD2 matching over 7 bases. This CDR3 has 16 amino acids. Losses at the gene ends were 8 bases for V and 4 bases for J; bases not matched to a gene: 15. From germline, CDR1 is MNHNY and CDR2 SVGAGI (reference sequence). The CDR3 sequence: CASSPGLAVPADTQYF. The CDR3 region has the DNA TGTGCCAGCTCACCTGGGCTAGCGGTCCCTGCAGATACGCAGTATTTT.

The rearrangement uses TRBV4-1 and TRBJ2-7; 9 positions match TRBD1. V shed 4 bases, J shed 2 bases, and the junction held 6 bases outside the gene matches. Looked up from germline, CDR1 is MGHRA and CDR2 is YSYEKL. The CDR3 extends over 15 amino acids. The CDR3 protein is CASSLGQGSPYEQYF. CDR3 nucleotide sequence: TGCGCCAGCAGCCTCGGACAGGGGTCCCCCTACGAGCAGTACTTC.

V gene TRBV19 combines with J gene TRBJ2-1; 10 nucleotides agree with TRBD2. Germline trimming cut 4 bases from V and 8 bases from J; bases unmatched to any gene: 8. Germline CDR1 reads LNHDA; CDR2 reads SQIVND (reference sequence). The CDR3 runs to 15 residues. The CDR3 loop reads CASSRASGSMDEQFF. The DNA of the CDR3 is TGTGCCAGTAGTAGGGCTAGCGGGAGTATGGATGAGCAGTTCTTC. Looking up the rest from reference TRBV19 and TRBJ2-1 gives the full variable domain: DGGITQSPKYLFRKEGQNVTLSCEQNLNHDAMYWYRQDPGQGLRLIYYSQIVNDFQKGDIAEGYSVSREKKESFPLTVTSAQKNPTAFYLCASSRASGSMDEQFFGPGTRLTVL.

Comments on this clone: At the DNA level, this CDR3 is encoded by other sequences in the same sample as well. The chain couples TRBV19 to TRBJ1-5; no firm D call. Germline values: CDR1 LNHDA, CDR2 SQIVND (reference sequence). The length of the CDR3 is 15 residues. V dropped 3 bases and J dropped 1 base, with 10 bases sitting between them. CDR3 in amino acids: CASSITGLSNQPQHF. The CDR3 nucleotides read TGTGCCAGTAGTATTACGGGGTTGAGCAATCAGCCCCAGCATTTT.

V and J are TRBV6-2 or TRBV6-3 and TRBJ2-5, with TRBD2 identical over 15 bases. CDR3 length: 16 residues. The J segment lost 5 bases and the V segment lost 2 bases, leaving 3 bases of the junction unmatched. CDR1 and CDR2 (germline): MNHEY, SVGEGT. CDR3 nucleotides: TGTGCCAGCAGTTACGGGACTAGCGGGAGGTTGGAGACCCAGTACTTC. Translation gives CASSYGTSGRLETQYF.

J is TRBJ1-6 and V is TRBV6-5; D is unresolved. Germline loops: CDR1 MNHEY, CDR2 SVGAGI. V was trimmed by 2 bases and J by 4 bases, leaving 6 bases between them. The CDR3 totals 14 residues. CDR3 amino acids: CASSYQQYNSPLHF. The CDR3 coding sequence is TGTGCCAGCAGTTACCAACAGTATAATTCACCCCTCCACTTT.

This clone was seen once. The V call is TRBV24-1, the J call TRBJ2-1; D unclear. CDR1 and CDR2 (germline): KGHDR, SFDVKD. V lost 4 bases, J lost 4 bases, and 13 bases lay in between. The CDR3 has 15 residues. The DNA of the CDR3 is TGTGCCACCAGTGACTACCTCGATTCGTACAATGAGCAGTTCTTC. It is translated as CATSDYLDSYNEQFF.

The V and J genes are TRBV7-8 and TRBJ1-1, with TRBD1 matching 7 bases. V was pared by 7 bases and J by 4 bases, with 9 bases of the junction left unmatched. This CDR3 contains 14 residues. Germline V lookup: CDR1 SGHVS, CDR2 FQNEAQ. The CDR3 region has the DNA TGTGCCAGCATGGACCAGGGGGGCCGCACTGAAGCTTTCTTT. It is translated as CASMDQGGRTEAFF.

The chain has TRBV28 and TRBJ1-2; D may be TRBD1 (6 bases). Trimming took 3 bases from V and 5 from J, leaving 13 bases between them. The CDR3 is 14 amino acids. Germline loops: CDR1 MDHEN, CDR2 SYDVKM. CDR3 region: CASSLGGAPYGYTF. CDR3 in DNA: TGTGCCAGCAGTTTGGGGGGGGCGCCGTATGGCTACACCTTC.

The gene calls are TRBV21-1 and TRBJ2-2; the table assigns TRBD1, which was not confirmed against the DNA. TRBV21-1 corresponds to a pseudogene. The CDR3 runs 16 residues. Here the CDR3 DNA reads TGTGCCAGCAGCAAAAAACCCTGGACAGGGATCGGGGAGCTGTTTTTT. Protein product: CASSKKPWTGIGELFF.

The V gene is TRBV11-3, the J gene TRBJ2-7, with 7 bases that match TRBD2. This CDR3 has 15 residues. J was trimmed by 1 base and V by 5 bases; bases with no gene match: 8. Germline assignment: CDR1 SGHNT and CDR2 YENEEA. In DNA form, the CDR3 reads TGTGCCAGCAGCCTGGGTGGTAGCGGGTCCTACGAGCAGTACTTC. It specifies CASSLGGSGSYEQYF.

This clone was found a few times. The rearrangement uses TRBV4-1 and TRBJ2-2; D is possibly TRBD2 (6 bases). This CDR3 spans 14 amino acids. The V gene lost 0 bases and the J gene lost 8 bases, with 10 bases spanning the gap. Germline CDR1 reads MGHRA; CDR2 reads YSYEKL. CDR3 residues: CASSQEPGTGELFF. DNA of the CDR3: TGCGCCAGCAGCCAAGAACCGGGGACTGGGGAGCTGTTTTTT.

The V call is TRBV27, the J call TRBJ2-2; perhaps TRBD2 as D (5 bases). CDR1 and CDR2 from the germline V gene are MNHEY and SMNVEV (reference sequence). Trimming cost V 3 bases and J 5 bases, with 22 bases left between them. This CDR3 is built from 18 residues. CDR3 coding DNA: TGTGCCAGCAGTTTGTCTAGCTCGGGCGGATCGAGAACCGGGGAGCTGTTTTTT. It encodes CASSLSSSGGSRTGELFF.

This clone was seen a single time. The rearrangement uses TRBV9 and TRBJ2-3; perhaps TRBD2 as D (6 bases). CDR1 and CDR2 from the germline V gene are SGDLS and YYNGEE. The CDR3 covers 15 residues. Trimming left V 3 bases short and J 0 bases short, with 11 bases between. In DNA, the CDR3 is TGTGCCAGCAGCGGAATAGCGGATAGCACAGATACGCAGTATTTT. Its translation: CASSGIADSTDTQYF.

V is TRBV19 and J is TRBJ1-3; D is uncertain. Trimming left V 9 bases short and J 4 bases short, with 16 bases between. There are 14 residues in the CDR3. Germline V gene lookup returns CDR1 LNHDA and CDR2 SQIVND (reference sequence). CDR3 sequence (DNA): TGTGCCAGCGATGGCGGGGTTGAAGGAAACACCATATATTTT. This gives the protein CASDGGVEGNTIYF.

The chain couples TRBV14 to TRBJ2-1; possible D gene TRBD2, 6 bases. With 1 base removed from V and 7 bases from J, the gap between germline ends came to 14 bases. CDR3 size: 15 residues. Per the germline V gene, CDR1 is SGHDN and CDR2 is FVKESK. The CDR3 nucleotides are TGTGCCAGCAGCCAAGGACTAGGGCCCTCAAATGAGCAGTTCTTC. Its protein is CASSQGLGPSNEQFF.

CDR3 coding DNA: TGTGCCAGCAGCGGCGGGACCACAAACACAGATACGCAGTATTTT. Translating gives CASSGGTTNTDTQYF. The rearrangement links TRBV25-1 to TRBJ2-3; weak D call: TRBD2 (6 bases). This CDR3 region has 15 residues. Germline-derived CDR1 and CDR2 are MGHDK and SYGVNS. V was pared by 6 bases and J by 2 bases, with 15 bases between. Combining the CDR3 with reference TRBV25-1 and TRBJ2-3 gives the whole variable domain EADIYQTPRYLVIGTGKKITLECSQTMGHDKMYWYQQDPGMELHLIHYSYGVNSTEKGDLSSESTVSRIRTEHFPLTLESARPSHTSQYLCASSGGTTNTDTQYFGPGTRLTVL.

The V and J genes are TRBV6-5 and TRBJ2-7; D is possibly TRBD2 (6 bases). Germline V lookup: CDR1 MNHEY, CDR2 SVGAGI. The CDR3 runs to 16 residues. The ends were cut back, 0 bases at V and 4 bases at J, with 16 bases in the middle. As DNA, the CDR3 is TGTGCCAGCAGTTACTCGATTCCCCTTAGCGGATACGAGCAGTACTTC. This sequence encodes CASSYSIPLSGYEQYF.

Written as DNA, the CDR3 is TGCAGCGTTGAAGGTCTAGGGGGTCTCTATGGCTACACCTTC. Translating gives CSVEGLGGLYGYTF. The chain carries TRBV29-1 and TRBJ1-2, with D possibly being TRBD1 (6 bases). Germline V gives CDR1 SQVTM, CDR2 ANQGSEA. Trimming cost V 1 base and J 4 bases, with 13 bases left between them. CDR3 length: 14 amino acids.